The entry below gives a single TCR beta chain sequence along with its context. Germline V gene lookup returns CDR1 KGHSH and CDR2 LQKENI. After removal of 4 bases from V and 5 bases from J, the junction contained 5 bases not matched to a gene. The CDR3 runs to 13 residues. This specimen belongs to a study of blood T cell repertoires in COVID-19. Across the study: The samples span acute and convalescent COVID-19 from the United States, Italy and Spain. Sample material is recorded as cDNA or gDNA derived from T cells, B-cell-depleted T cells, or PBMCs.

As processed by the authors: Amplifying reference gene primers gave estimates of nucleated cell counts. The assay was immunoSEQ multiplex PCR, and TCRdb's table has in-frame clones only and misses some. Clone size and the V and J calls come from that table; the DNA yielded D and trimming. The sample carries about 120,000 clones, 75% to 80% recorded once. Sequencing was done on a sample of peripheral blood. The chain recombines TRBV18 with TRBJ2-7; 7 nucleotides line up with TRBD2. The TCR was taken from a woman of 80 years or more with active or convalescent COVID-19. CDR3 protein: CASSLAGADEQYF. DNA for the CDR3: TGTGCCAGCTCACTGGCGGGAGCAGACGAGCAGTACTTC.